This TCR beta chain was captured in a study of OX40 agonist ivuxolimab in advanced cancers. Study details: Patients received intravenous ivuxolimab every 2 weeks at 0.01 to 10 mg/kg. Checkpoint inhibitors had been given previously to under 50% of patients. Study observations and caveats: Expanded peripheral T cells had an undetermined antigen specificity. Averaging showed that CD8+ T cells had more expanded clones than CD4+ did.

Comments on this clone: Its matching antigen is unknown.

Germline values: CDR1 MNHEY, CDR2 SMNVEV (reference sequence). V was shortened by 7 bases and J by 2 bases, with 12 bases between the two germline ends. This CDR3 comprises 13 residues. Generated by immunoSEQ multiplex PCR, the TCRdb table keeps only in-frame clones and is missing some. The sample includes about 35,000 clones, 80% to 85% of them seen just once. This TCR came from an adult with an advanced solid tumor such as melanoma, head and neck, liver or kidney cancer. The chain recombines TRBV27 with TRBJ2-7; D remains ambiguous. The specimen was CD4+ or CD8+ T cells sorted from blood, collected in a trial of the OX40 agonist ivuxolimab. CDR3 region: CASTPGPTYEQYF. For the CDR3, the DNA is TGTGCCAGCACCCCCGGGCCGACCTACGAGCAGTACTTC.